This entry concerns a single TCR beta chain. Its antigen is currently unknown. This CDR3 is 15 amino acids long. Germline V gene sequence: CDR1 SEHNR, CDR2 FQNEAQ (reference sequence). The junction had 2 bases not matched to a gene; V was cut back by 5 bases and J by 1 base. This sample is drawn from a study of T cells in Graves' hyperthyroidism and ophthalmopathy. Amplified TCR beta CDR3 regions came from RNA transcripts. A first-round RT-PCR of the TCR CDR3 used the HTBI primer set. TCRdb fed the multiplex PCR reads into MiXCR, producing one record per CDR3 protein. The repertoire consists of 450,000 to 600,000 distinct CDR3 sequences, with 11% to 15% occurring once and the leading ten covering approximately 13%. PBMCs were collected from a roughly 9.7 ml volume of fresh peripheral blood. Points from the study as a whole: Ophthalmopathy was identified by the model a median approximately six months ahead of onset.

The clonotype originates from a woman in her forties with Graves' hyperthyroidism. The sample comprised blood. This sequence joins TRBV7-9 and TRBJ2-2; the match to TRBD2 covers 9 bases. CDR3 DNA sequence: TGTGCCAGCAGCCCAGCGGGAGGGAACACCGGGGAGCTGTTTTTT. Protein sequence: CASSPAGGNTGELFF.